These 8 T cell receptor beta chains share one sample of origin, sequenced in a study of T cell changes during pregnancy in multiple sclerosis. Assay: immunoSEQ multiplex PCR; the TCRdb copy retains only in-frame clones and omits some. The sample holds some 80,000 clones; 92% are singletons and the top ten take around 3%. The sample consisted of peripheral blood, taken before pregnancy. These receptors all stem from a female donor with multiple sclerosis, enrolled in a pregnancy study.

This clone showed up just once. The gene calls are TRBV19 and TRBJ2-1; perhaps TRBD2 as D (6 bases). CDR1 and CDR2 from the germline V gene are LNHDA and SQIVND (reference sequence). The length of the CDR3 is 16 residues. Trimming removed 3 bases at V and 4 bases at J, with 16 bases between. CDR3 nucleotides: TGTGCCAGTAGTATGTCGGGGACTCACAAGTACAATGAGCAGTTCTTC. Protein: CASSMSGTHKYNEQFF.

The chain links TRBV19 to TRBJ2-2, with a weak D call TRBD1 (6 bases). Trimming shortened V by 4 bases and J by 6 bases, and 12 bases separated the two germline ends. From germline, CDR1 is LNHDA and CDR2 SQIVND (reference sequence). This CDR3 spans 14 amino acids. CDR3 sequence: CASSTQGSPGELFF. The CDR3 DNA sequence: TGTGCCAGTAGTACCCAGGGGTCCCCCGGGGAGCTGTTTTTT.

This chain connects TRBV19 to TRBJ1-1, with 9 bases that match TRBD1. Looked up from germline, CDR1 is LNHDA and CDR2 is SQIVND (reference sequence). With 7 bases clipped from V and 4 bases from J, the junction kept 7 bases outside the gene matches. CDR3 length: 14 residues. CDR3 in DNA: TGTGCCAGTACTTACACAGGGGGCGGCACTGAAGCTTTCTTT. Amino acids: CASTYTGGGTEAFF.

The chain combines TRBV6-5 with TRBJ2-5; 12 nucleotides line up with TRBD2. From germline, CDR1 is MNHEY and CDR2 SVGAGI. With 8 bases clipped from V and 5 bases from J, the junction kept 6 bases outside the gene matches. This CDR3 is 14 amino acids long. CDR3 DNA sequence: TGTGCCAGCGGAACTAGCGGGAGGTTGGAGACCCAGTACTTC. It yields the protein CASGTSGRLETQYF.

This clone came up a few times. The genes are TRBV28 and TRBJ2-1; 8 bases line up with TRBD2. This CDR3 spans 14 amino acids. Trimming at V came to 7 bases and at J to 7 bases, leaving 9 bases not matched to a gene. Germline values: CDR1 MDHEN, CDR2 SYDVKM. The CDR3 DNA sequence: TGTGCCAGCATTAGTAGCGGGACGGTAAATGAGCAGTTCTTC. It codes for CASISSGTVNEQFF. The full variable domain, completed using reference TRBV28 and TRBJ2-1, is DVKVTQSSRYLVKRTGEKVFLECVQDMDHENMFWYRQDPGLGLRLIYFSYDVKMKEKGDIPEGYSVSREKKERFSLILESASTNQTSMYLCASISSGTVNEQFFGPGTRLTVL.

Here the CDR3 reads CASKPARPNEQFF. For the CDR3, the DNA is TGTGCCAGCAAACCCGCGCGGCCCAATGAGCAGTTCTTC. The V gene is TRBV6-4, the J gene TRBJ2-1, with no clear D. CDR3 length: 13 amino acids. Germline V gene sequence: CDR1 MRHNA, CDR2 SNTAGT. Between the trimmed V and J ends, which lost 7 bases and 6 bases, there was a span of 13 bases.

This chain uses TRBV6-5 with TRBJ2-3; TRBD2 aligns across 7 bases. This CDR3 has 13 amino acids. With 10 bases clipped from V and 4 bases from J, the junction kept 8 bases outside the gene matches. CDR1 is MNHEY and CDR2 is SVGAGI in the germline V gene. The CDR3 reads CATWTSFADTQYF. The CDR3 DNA follows: TGTGCCACCTGGACTAGTTTCGCAGATACGCAGTATTTT.

The gene calls are TRBV28 and TRBJ2-2, with D perhaps TRBD1 (6 bases). Trimming took off 4 bases at V and 2 bases at J, with 11 bases between the two ends. Per the germline V gene, CDR1 is MDHEN and CDR2 is SYDVKM. The CDR3 has 15 amino acids. This CDR3 reads CASSYLRGNTGELFF. In DNA, the CDR3 is TGTGCCAGCAGTTACCTCAGGGGAAACACCGGGGAGCTGTTTTTT. The variable domain in full, completed from reference TRBV28 and TRBJ2-2, reads DVKVTQSSRYLVKRTGEKVFLECVQDMDHENMFWYRQDPGLGLRLIYFSYDVKMKEKGDIPEGYSVSREKKERFSLILESASTNQTSMYLCASSYLRGNTGELFFGEGSRLTVL.